This T cell receptor beta chain is from a study of T cells after somatic rescue of genetic block. Germline CDR1 and CDR2: SGHAT and FQDESV (reference sequence). J was trimmed by 9 bases and V by 5 bases; bases with no gene match: 16. CDR3 length: 16 residues. The data were produced by immunoSEQ multiplex PCR, yet TCRdb's version contains in-frame clones alone and is incomplete. The sample holds over 10,000 clones, 65% to 85% seen once. The source is a boy younger than 18. The V and J genes are TRBV11-1 and TRBJ2-1; 7 nucleotides match TRBD2. Sequencing was performed on peripheral blood mononuclear cells (PBMCs). Here the CDR3 DNA reads TGTGCCAGCAGCCAAAAGGGACTACTCGGGGGAGGTGAGCAGTTCTTC. It is translated as CASSQKGLLGGGEQFF.